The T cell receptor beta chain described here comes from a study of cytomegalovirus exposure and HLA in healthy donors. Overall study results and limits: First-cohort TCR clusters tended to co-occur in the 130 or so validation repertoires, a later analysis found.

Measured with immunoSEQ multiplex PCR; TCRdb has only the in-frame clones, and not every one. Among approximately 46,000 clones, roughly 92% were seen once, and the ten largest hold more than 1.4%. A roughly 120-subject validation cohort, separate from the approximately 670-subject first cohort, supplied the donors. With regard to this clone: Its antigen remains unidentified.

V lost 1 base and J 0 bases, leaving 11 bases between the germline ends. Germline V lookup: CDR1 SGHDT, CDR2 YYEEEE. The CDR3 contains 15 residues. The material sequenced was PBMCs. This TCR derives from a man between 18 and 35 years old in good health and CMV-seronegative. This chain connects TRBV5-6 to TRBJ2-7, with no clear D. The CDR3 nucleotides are TGTGCCAGCAGCTTGTACCTGACTGACTCCTACGAGCAGTACTTC. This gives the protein CASSLYLTDSYEQYF.